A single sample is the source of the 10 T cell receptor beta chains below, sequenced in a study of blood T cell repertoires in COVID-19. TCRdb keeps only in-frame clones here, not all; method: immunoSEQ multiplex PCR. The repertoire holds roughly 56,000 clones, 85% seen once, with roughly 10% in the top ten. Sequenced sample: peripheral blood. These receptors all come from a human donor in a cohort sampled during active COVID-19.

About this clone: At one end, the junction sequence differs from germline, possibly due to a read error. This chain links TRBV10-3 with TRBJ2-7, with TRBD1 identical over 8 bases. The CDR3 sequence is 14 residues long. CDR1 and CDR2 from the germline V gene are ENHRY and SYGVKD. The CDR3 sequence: CAISEAPTPDRANF. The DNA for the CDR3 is TGTGCCATCAGTGAGGCCCCCACCCCGGACAGGGCGAACTTC.

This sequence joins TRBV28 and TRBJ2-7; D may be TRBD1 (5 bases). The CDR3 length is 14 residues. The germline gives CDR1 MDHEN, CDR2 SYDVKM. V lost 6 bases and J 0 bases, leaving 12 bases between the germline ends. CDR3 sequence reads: CASRNYRSSYEQYF. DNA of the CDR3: TGTGCCAGCAGAAATTACAGGAGCTCCTACGAGCAGTACTTC.

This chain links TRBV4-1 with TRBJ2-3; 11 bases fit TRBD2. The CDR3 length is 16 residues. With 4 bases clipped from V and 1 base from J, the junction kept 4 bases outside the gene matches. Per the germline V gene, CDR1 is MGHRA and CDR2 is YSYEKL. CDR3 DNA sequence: TGCGCCAGCAGCCGACTACTAGCGGGAGGCACAGATACGCAGTATTTT. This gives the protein CASSRLLAGGTDTQYF.

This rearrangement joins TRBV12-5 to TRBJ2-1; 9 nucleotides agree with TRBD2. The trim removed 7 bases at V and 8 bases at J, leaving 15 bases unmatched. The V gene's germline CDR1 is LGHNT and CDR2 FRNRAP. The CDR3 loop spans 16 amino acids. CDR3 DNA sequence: TGTGCTAGTGCCTTGTCGTACAGGGCTAGCGGGGATGAGCAGTTCTTC. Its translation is CASALSYRASGDEQFF.

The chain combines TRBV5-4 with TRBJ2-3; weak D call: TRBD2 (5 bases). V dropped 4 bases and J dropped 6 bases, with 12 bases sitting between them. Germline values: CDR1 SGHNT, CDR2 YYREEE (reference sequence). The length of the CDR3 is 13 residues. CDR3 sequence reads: CASSVDEGDTQYF. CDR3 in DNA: TGTGCCAGCAGCGTGGACGAGGGCGATACGCAGTATTTT.

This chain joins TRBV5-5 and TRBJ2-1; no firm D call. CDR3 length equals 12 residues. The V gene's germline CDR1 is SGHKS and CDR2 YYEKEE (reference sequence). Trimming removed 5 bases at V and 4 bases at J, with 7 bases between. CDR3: CASSFTYNEQFF. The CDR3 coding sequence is TGTGCCAGCAGTTTTACTTACAATGAGCAGTTCTTC.

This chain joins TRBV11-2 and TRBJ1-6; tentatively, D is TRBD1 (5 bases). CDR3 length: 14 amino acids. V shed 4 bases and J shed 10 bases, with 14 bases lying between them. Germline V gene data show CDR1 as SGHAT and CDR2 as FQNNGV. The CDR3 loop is CASSSPTQGSPLHF. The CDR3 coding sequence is TGTGCCAGCAGCTCCCCGACCCAGGGATCACCCCTCCACTTT.

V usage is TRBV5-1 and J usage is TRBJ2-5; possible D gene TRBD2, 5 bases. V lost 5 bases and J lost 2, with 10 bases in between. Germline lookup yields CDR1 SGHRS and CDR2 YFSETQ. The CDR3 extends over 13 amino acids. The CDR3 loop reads CASSQDSQETQYF. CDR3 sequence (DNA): TGCGCCAGCAGTCAGGACTCGCAAGAGACCCAGTACTTC. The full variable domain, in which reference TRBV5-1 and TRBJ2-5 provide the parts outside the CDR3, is KAGVTQTPRYLIKTRGQQVTLSCSPISGHRSVSWYQQTPGQGLQFLFEYFSETQRNKGNFPGRFSGRQFSNSRSEMNVSTLELGDSALYLCASSQDSQETQYFGPGTRLLVL.

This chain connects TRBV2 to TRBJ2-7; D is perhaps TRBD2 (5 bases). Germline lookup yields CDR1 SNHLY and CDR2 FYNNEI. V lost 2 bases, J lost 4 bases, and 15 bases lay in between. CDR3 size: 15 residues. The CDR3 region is CASSERLREWYEQYF. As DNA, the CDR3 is TGTGCCAGCAGTGAACGTCTCCGGGAATGGTACGAGCAGTACTTC.

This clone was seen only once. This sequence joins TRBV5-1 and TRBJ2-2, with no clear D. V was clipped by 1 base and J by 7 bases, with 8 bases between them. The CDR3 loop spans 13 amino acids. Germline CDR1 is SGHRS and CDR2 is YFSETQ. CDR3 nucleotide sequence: TGCGCCAGCAGCTTGCAACTTGACGGGGAGCTGTTTTTT. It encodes CASSLQLDGELFF.